Detailed here is one T cell receptor beta chain. Study processing details: How many nucleated cells were present was estimated from reference gene primer amplification. Profiled with immunoSEQ multiplex PCR; TCRdb holds only in-frame clones, not every one. The V and J calls and clone size come from that table; D and trimming were worked out from the DNA. Here the sample spans roughly 40,000 clones, roughly 90% being singletons. The CDR3 sequence is 17 residues long. Germline CDR1 and CDR2: SGHRS and YFSETQ. The ends lost 1 base at V and 5 bases at J; junction bases unmatched: 9. This entry comes from a study of blood T cell repertoires in COVID-19. Overall study: Specimens from acute and convalescent COVID-19 originated in the United States, Italy and Spain. The cDNA or gDNA used as material had been derived from T cells, B-cell-depleted T cells, or PBMCs.

The sequenced sample consisted of peripheral blood. The rearrangement uses TRBV5-1 and TRBJ2-5; 12 bases align to TRBD1. The receptor was isolated from a human donor in a cohort sampled during active COVID-19. The CDR3 loop reads CASSLFKGTGGMETQYF. The CDR3, as DNA: TGCGCCAGCAGCTTGTTTAAGGGGACAGGGGGCATGGAGACCCAGTACTTC.